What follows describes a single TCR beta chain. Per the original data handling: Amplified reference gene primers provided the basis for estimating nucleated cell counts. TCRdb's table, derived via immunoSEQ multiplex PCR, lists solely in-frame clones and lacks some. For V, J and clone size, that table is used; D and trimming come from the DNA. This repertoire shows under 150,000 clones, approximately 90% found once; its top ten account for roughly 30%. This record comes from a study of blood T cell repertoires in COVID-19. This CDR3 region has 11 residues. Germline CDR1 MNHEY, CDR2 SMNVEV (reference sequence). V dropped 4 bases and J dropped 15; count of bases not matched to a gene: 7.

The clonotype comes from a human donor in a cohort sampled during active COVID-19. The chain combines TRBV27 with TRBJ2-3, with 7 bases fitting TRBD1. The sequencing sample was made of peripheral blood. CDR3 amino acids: CASSYRDRRYF. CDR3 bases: TGTGCCAGCAGTTATCGGGACAGACGATATTTT.